The clone carrying this T cell receptor (beta chain) was counted a single time. This entry belongs to a study of blood T cell repertoires in COVID-19. Study-wide background: PBMCs, B-cell-depleted T cells, or T cells were the source of the cDNA or gDNA that made up the material.

Participants had their cohort set by participant-reported clinical history. Either two negative PCRs, clearance, or symptom resolution qualified Cohort 3 donors as recovered. Germline values: CDR1 SGHVS, CDR2 FQNEAQ. The ends were cut back, 1 base at V and 3 bases at J, with 4 bases in the middle. The CDR3 consists of 13 residues. The assay was immunoSEQ multiplex PCR, and TCRdb's table has in-frame clones only and misses some. The sample shows around 300,000 clones, 88% of them seen only once. This chain joins TRBV7-8 and TRBJ1-5; D is unresolved. The sequence was collected from a man aged 25 to 40 who had recovered from COVID-19. Source material: PBMCs or T cells enriched from blood (not recorded which). Here the CDR3 reads CASSLGANQPQHF. The CDR3 coding sequence is TGTGCCAGCAGCTTAGGGGCCAATCAGCCCCAGCATTTT.